Listed below are T cell receptor beta chains from one sample, sequenced in a study of T cell responses to AZD1222 COVID-19 vaccine. Profiling relied on immunoSEQ multiplex PCR, and the TCRdb table lists in-frame clones only, not all of them. The sample comprises more than 100,000 clones, roughly 85% of which are singletons, and less than 9.5% rests with the top ten. This material consisted of peripheral blood, taken 28 days after the second dose of the MenACWY control vaccine. The receptors shown here come from an adult who received the MenACWY meningococcal vaccine as a control. Each CDR3 is given with its conserved first and last residue. Fields, in order: J gene, V gene, D gene, CDR3 protein. A D gene is named only where the DNA matches it firmly.

J gene: TRBJ1-2
V gene: TRBV7-8
D gene: TRBD1
CDR3 protein: CASSAGTALGNYGYTF

J gene: TRBJ1-2
V gene: TRBV10-1
D gene: TRBD1
CDR3 protein: CASRHDRGFYGYTF

J gene: TRBJ2-6
V gene: TRBV3-1/TRBV3-2
D gene: -
CDR3 protein: CASSQWPPGANVLTF

J gene: TRBJ1-2
V gene: TRBV6-5
D gene: -
CDR3 protein: CASSPMADYGGYTF

J gene: TRBJ1-2
V gene: TRBV30
D gene: TRBD1
CDR3 protein: CAWTGGGGGYTF

J gene: TRBJ2-5
V gene: TRBV7-2
D gene: TRBD2
CDR3 protein: CASSLSSSGGQETQYF

J gene: TRBJ1-2
V gene: TRBV7-2
D gene: -
CDR3 protein: CASSFRAADGYTF

J gene: TRBJ2-1
V gene: TRBV11-2
D gene: -
CDR3 protein: CASSAELYNEQFF

J gene: TRBJ2-4
V gene: TRBV2
D gene: -
CDR3 protein: CASSEALLGGGNIQYF

J gene: TRBJ1-2
V gene: TRBV19
D gene: -
CDR3 protein: CASTPYEGYTF

J gene: TRBJ1-1
V gene: TRBV7-9
D gene: -
CDR3 protein: CASSLLTEPNTEAFF

J gene: TRBJ1-1
V gene: TRBV19
D gene: -
CDR3 protein: CASSISGTIGTEAFF

J gene: TRBJ1-2
V gene: TRBV6-5
D gene: -
CDR3 protein: CASSLYGYTF

J gene: TRBJ2-7
V gene: TRBV30
D gene: TRBD2
CDR3 protein: CAWRREAQYEQYF

J gene: TRBJ2-6
V gene: TRBV5-1
D gene: -
CDR3 protein: CASVPTASSGANVLTF

J gene: TRBJ1-1
V gene: TRBV5-5
D gene: -
CDR3 protein: CASSFSGQNTEAFF

J gene: TRBJ2-5
V gene: TRBV10-3
D gene: TRBD2
CDR3 protein: CAISEGLAGGPVTQYF

J gene: TRBJ1-4
V gene: TRBV9
D gene: TRBD1
CDR3 protein: CASSVGQGSEKLFF

J gene: TRBJ1-6
V gene: TRBV7-9
D gene: TRBD1
CDR3 protein: CASSPNRGNPYNSPLHF

J gene: TRBJ1-2
V gene: TRBV27
D gene: -
CDR3 protein: CASSSASIARGGYTF

J gene: TRBJ2-7
V gene: TRBV10-1
D gene: TRBD1
CDR3 protein: CASGPGQGVNEQYF

J gene: TRBJ2-5
V gene: TRBV15
D gene: TRBD1
CDR3 protein: CATSTKTGIETQYF

J gene: TRBJ1-2
V gene: TRBV5-8
D gene: -
CDR3 protein: CASSPPFRGTDSRGYTF

J gene: TRBJ2-2
V gene: TRBV11-3
D gene: -
CDR3 protein: CASSPTPGELFF

J gene: TRBJ1-1
V gene: TRBV4-3
D gene: -
CDR3 protein: CASSQEPRTEAFF

J gene: TRBJ1-1
V gene: TRBV6-4
D gene: TRBD1
CDR3 protein: CASSDKAGGTEAFF

J gene: TRBJ2-2
V gene: TRBV28
D gene: -
CDR3 protein: CASSLGAPNTGELFF

J gene: TRBJ2-5
V gene: TRBV5-1
D gene: TRBD1
CDR3 protein: CASSLAGQGAGYETQYF

J gene: TRBJ2-7
V gene: TRBV19
D gene: TRBD2
CDR3 protein: CASSRPSGRVYEQYF

J gene: TRBJ1-1
V gene: TRBV28
D gene: TRBD1
CDR3 protein: CASSRQGSVTEAFF

J gene: TRBJ1-5
V gene: TRBV28
D gene: -
CDR3 protein: CASTLERSNQPQHF

J gene: TRBJ2-6
V gene: TRBV11-2
D gene: TRBD1
CDR3 protein: CASSPRDRGLSGANVLTF

J gene: TRBJ2-7
V gene: TRBV5-6
D gene: -
CDR3 protein: CASSFTGYEQYF

J gene: TRBJ2-3
V gene: TRBV5-1
D gene: -
CDR3 protein: CASSQSLDTQYF

J gene: TRBJ1-1
V gene: TRBV6-5
D gene: -
CDR3 protein: CASSYEGANTEAFF

J gene: TRBJ1-1
V gene: TRBV7-9
D gene: -
CDR3 protein: CASRTGSVNTEAFF

J gene: TRBJ1-4
V gene: TRBV4-2
D gene: -
CDR3 protein: CASSQGSLPGEKLFF

J gene: TRBJ2-7
V gene: TRBV7-9
D gene: -
CDR3 protein: CASSLVEGINEQYF

J gene: TRBJ2-7
V gene: TRBV15
D gene: TRBD2
CDR3 protein: CATAFGGAVVEQYF

J gene: TRBJ2-1
V gene: TRBV19
D gene: -
CDR3 protein: CASSLGGAQNEQFF

J gene: TRBJ1-1
V gene: TRBV19
D gene: TRBD1
CDR3 protein: CASSTTGGSTEAFF

J gene: TRBJ2-1
V gene: TRBV5-1
D gene: TRBD2
CDR3 protein: CASSSPGTTKGEQFF

J gene: TRBJ2-7
V gene: TRBV11-2
D gene: TRBD1
CDR3 protein: CASSFGQGISYEQYF

J gene: TRBJ1-2
V gene: TRBV6-2/TRBV6-3
D gene: TRBD1
CDR3 protein: CASSLHTGGHGYTF

J gene: TRBJ2-3
V gene: TRBV24-1
D gene: TRBD2
CDR3 protein: CATSDLPTMRESGTDTQYF

J gene: TRBJ2-1
V gene: TRBV18
D gene: -
CDR3 protein: CASSPLGLDEQFF

J gene: TRBJ2-2
V gene: TRBV7-8
D gene: -
CDR3 protein: CASSWDGGYTGELFF

J gene: TRBJ2-5
V gene: TRBV19
D gene: TRBD1
CDR3 protein: CASSIETGGQETQYF

J gene: TRBJ2-3
V gene: TRBV24-1
D gene: TRBD2
CDR3 protein: CATSDSRLAEADTQYF

J gene: TRBJ2-2
V gene: TRBV5-1
D gene: -
CDR3 protein: CASSLGRSGTGELFF

J gene: TRBJ1-5
V gene: TRBV6-5
D gene: -
CDR3 protein: CASRQAAANQPQHF

J gene: TRBJ1-1
V gene: TRBV11-2
D gene: -
CDR3 protein: CASSLGGWGTEAFF